These 26 T cell receptor beta chains share one sample of origin, sequenced in a study of OX40 agonist ivuxolimab in advanced cancers. Measured with immunoSEQ multiplex PCR; TCRdb has only the in-frame clones, and not every one. The sample lists about 76,000 clones, 85% occurring once. This material consisted of CD4+ or CD8+ T cells sorted from blood, taken in a trial of the OX40 agonist ivuxolimab. The receptor source for this set is an adult with an advanced solid tumor such as melanoma, head and neck, liver or kidney cancer.

The gene calls are TRBV18 and TRBJ2-5, with D tentatively TRBD1 (6 bases). V dropped 8 bases and J dropped 4 bases, with 17 bases sitting between them. The CDR3 contains 14 residues. The V gene's germline CDR1 is KGHSH and CDR2 LQKENI. Here the CDR3 reads CASGRDTGLETQYF. CDR3 DNA: TGTGCCAGCGGACGGGACACTGGGTTAGAGACCCAGTACTTC.

This clone came up a few times. This sequence joins TRBV5-4 and TRBJ1-1; 8 bases align to TRBD1. Germline trimming cut 1 base from V and 0 bases from J; bases unmatched to any gene: 2. Germline CDR1 reads SGHNT; CDR2 reads YYREEE (reference sequence). The CDR3 is 15 amino acids. For the CDR3, the DNA is TGTGCCAGCAGCTTGACGACAGGGGTGAACACTGAAGCTTTCTTT. Its translation is CASSLTTGVNTEAFF.

This clone was found a few times. The rearrangement links TRBV5-4 to TRBJ1-1; TRBD1 agrees at 10 bases. The V gene's germline CDR1 is SGHNT and CDR2 YYREEE (reference sequence). J was trimmed by 6 bases and V by 4 bases; bases with no gene match: 9. This CDR3 is 15 amino acids long. The CDR3 nucleotides are TGTGCCAGCAGCCCTCGGACAGGGGGTGCCTCTGAAGCTTTCTTT. It is translated as CASSPRTGGASEAFF.

V is TRBV6-6 and J is TRBJ2-2; 13 bases fit TRBD2. V lost 2 bases and J lost 7; bases outside the gene matches: 1. Per germline, CDR1 MNHNY and CDR2 SVGAGI (reference sequence). The CDR3 spans 15 residues. The CDR3 loop is CASSYRTSGGGELFF. CDR3 sequence (DNA): TGTGCCAGCAGTTACAGGACTAGCGGGGGCGGGGAGCTGTTTTTT.

The genes are TRBV5-1 and TRBJ1-3, with no clear D. Trimming cost V 0 bases and J 0 bases, with 10 bases left between them. The CDR3 runs 16 residues. Germline V lookup: CDR1 SGHRS, CDR2 YFSETQ. DNA for the CDR3: TGCGCCAGCAGCTTGGACGGTTTCTCCTCTGGAAACACCATATATTTT. It is translated as CASSLDGFSSGNTIYF.

This chain links TRBV2 with TRBJ1-6; D perhaps matches TRBD1 (6 bases). Trimming shortened V by 3 bases and J by 6 bases, and 12 bases separated the two germline ends. CDR1 and CDR2 from the germline V gene are SNHLY and FYNNEI. This CDR3 has 15 amino acids. This CDR3 reads CASSDSTGLNSPLHF. CDR3 nucleotides: TGTGCCAGCAGTGACTCGACAGGCCTTAATTCACCCCTCCACTTT.

The chain recombines TRBV6-5 with TRBJ1-5, with a tentative D call TRBD1 (5 bases). Germline V gene data show CDR1 as MNHEY and CDR2 as SVGAGI. The CDR3 loop spans 15 amino acids. V shed 6 bases and J shed 5 bases, with 17 bases lying between them. The CDR3 loop reads CASSPGLLGYQPQHF. CDR3 nucleotides: TGTGCCAGCAGCCCGGGACTGCTAGGATATCAGCCCCAGCATTTT.

This clone was found a few times. The chain is built from TRBV7-2 and TRBJ2-5; 7 bases are a match to TRBD1. With V trimmed by 0 bases and J by 6 bases, 7 bases remained unmatched. Germline V lookup: CDR1 SGHTA, CDR2 FQGNSA. The CDR3 extends over 15 amino acids. CDR3 sequence: CASSLAEGGGKTQYF. The CDR3 DNA follows: TGTGCCAGCAGCTTAGCGGAAGGGGGCGGAAAGACCCAGTACTTC.

In nucleotides, the CDR3 is TGTGCCAGTAGTCCGAGGGACAGGGGGCGCGAGCAGTACTTC. This codes for CASSPRDRGREQYF. The J gene is TRBJ2-7, the V gene TRBV19; TRBD1 aligns across 12 bases. The CDR3 sequence is 14 residues long. Germline V gives CDR1 LNHDA, CDR2 SQIVND (reference sequence). V shed 5 bases, J shed 6 bases, and the junction held 5 bases outside the gene matches.

J is TRBJ2-5 and V is TRBV5-1; 7 bases line up with TRBD1. Trimming at V came to 0 bases and at J to 1 base, leaving 3 bases not matched to a gene. There are 15 residues in the CDR3. In germline, CDR1 is SGHRS, CDR2 YFSETQ. The CDR3 region is CASSLEGAAQETQYF. CDR3 bases: TGCGCCAGCAGCTTGGAGGGGGCAGCCCAAGAGACCCAGTACTTC.

This clone was seen a single time. The DNA of the CDR3 is TGCGCCAGCAGCCAAGAGGACCGGTTCGGGTCGGTCGGCTACACCTTC. It codes for CASSQEDRFGSVGYTF. The chain employs TRBV4-3 and TRBJ1-2; D remains unclear. The CDR3 totals 16 residues. Per germline, CDR1 LGHNA and CDR2 YSLEER. The V end was cut by 0 bases, the J end by 8 bases, with 19 bases between.

The gene calls are TRBV6-1 and TRBJ2-7; the D gene could be TRBD1 or TRBD2 (5 bases each). CDR3 length equals 16 residues. Trimming stripped 2 bases from V and 0 bases from J, with 14 bases between. Germline-derived CDR1 and CDR2 are MNHNS and SASEGT. The CDR3 nucleotides read TGTGCCAGCAGTGAACACCGGGACGGAAGCTCCTACGAGCAGTACTTC. Its translation is CASSEHRDGSSYEQYF.

The V gene is TRBV4-2, the J gene TRBJ1-4; 7 nucleotides agree with TRBD1. The CDR3 totals 19 residues. The V and J ends lost 0 bases and 8 bases, in that order; junction bases with no gene match: 18. Germline CDR1 reads LGHNA; CDR2 reads YNFKEQ. CDR3 nucleotide sequence: TGTGCCAGCAGCCAAGATAGTTCGACAGGGTGGAGGGTTGAAGAAAAACTGTTTTTT. Its translation is CASSQDSSTGWRVEEKLFF.

The chain uses TRBV5-8 and TRBJ2-5; TRBD2 matches at 11 bases. Germline V gene lookup returns CDR1 SGHTS and CDR2 YDEGEE. The CDR3 runs to 16 residues. V trimming: 0 bases; J trimming: 5 bases; junction bases outside the gene matches: 6. In DNA form, the CDR3 reads TGTGCCAGCAGCTTGGGACTAGCGGGGTTGGGGGAGACCCAGTACTTC. It codes for CASSLGLAGLGETQYF.

CDR3 coding DNA: TGTGCCAGCAGCCGGGGGAGGACCTCCTATAATTCACCCCTCCACTTT. Its translation is CASSRGRTSYNSPLHF. V is TRBV5-6 and J is TRBJ1-6, with a tentative D call TRBD1 (5 bases). CDR3 length: 16 residues. Trimming pared 4 bases from V and 0 bases from J, leaving 11 bases between. Germline assignment: CDR1 SGHDT and CDR2 YYEEEE.

The chain carries TRBV5-1 and TRBJ2-2, with 10 bases lining up with TRBD1. This CDR3 comprises 15 residues. Germline V gives CDR1 SGHRS, CDR2 YFSETQ. The junction had 2 bases not matched to a gene; V was cut back by 5 bases and J by 1 base. The CDR3 DNA sequence: TGCGCCAGCAGACGGGACAGGGGGAACACCGGGGAGCTGTTTTTT. Residues: CASRRDRGNTGELFF.

The chain uses TRBV11-2 and TRBJ2-3; TRBD2 matches at 10 bases. Germline V gives CDR1 SGHAT, CDR2 FQNNGV. This CDR3 spans 14 amino acids. Germline trimming cut 10 bases from V and 4 bases from J; bases unmatched to any gene: 8. CDR3 sequence reads: CATAKRGGPDTQYF. The CDR3 region has the DNA TGTGCCACCGCCAAGCGGGGGGGCCCAGATACGCAGTATTTT.

This chain connects TRBV10-3 to TRBJ2-5; the match to TRBD2 covers 15 bases. Looked up from germline, CDR1 is ENHRY and CDR2 is SYGVKD. The CDR3 covers 15 residues. With 6 bases clipped from V and 1 base from J, the junction kept 0 bases outside the gene matches. In DNA, the CDR3 is TGTGCCATCAGGGGACTAGCGGGGGGCCAAGAGACCCAGTACTTC. It is translated as CAIRGLAGGQETQYF.

This clone showed up just a few times. The chain is built from TRBV4-1 and TRBJ2-7; TRBD2 might be the D (6 bases). CDR3 size: 14 residues. Between the trimmed V and J ends, which lost 11 bases and 8 bases, there was a span of 25 bases. From germline, CDR1 is MGHRA and CDR2 YSYEKL. CDR3 amino acids: CALRRSGPRGKQYF. The CDR3 DNA reads as TGCGCCCTTCGGAGGTCAGGTCCCCGGGGGAAGCAGTACTTC.

The rearrangement links TRBV12-5 to TRBJ2-7; D unresolved. Trimming cost V 3 bases and J 5 bases, with 5 bases left between them. The CDR3 length is 11 residues. Germline assignment: CDR1 LGHNT and CDR2 FRNRAP. This CDR3 is CASGFSHEQYF. Written as DNA, the CDR3 is TGTGCTAGTGGTTTTTCCCACGAGCAGTACTTC.

The rearrangement joins TRBV25-1 to TRBJ1-2, with 10 bases fitting TRBD1. Germline CDR1 is MGHDK and CDR2 is SYGVNS. This CDR3 region has 16 residues. V shed 6 bases, J shed 7 bases, and the junction held 14 bases outside the gene matches. Here the CDR3 reads CASSRTGTGDVGGYTF. CDR3 coding DNA: TGTGCCAGCAGCCGAACCGGGACAGGGGACGTTGGTGGCTACACCTTC.

The V and J genes are TRBV6-5 and TRBJ1-4; no definite D call. V was shortened by 8 bases and J by 8 bases, with 12 bases between the two germline ends. Germline assignment: CDR1 MNHEY and CDR2 SVGAGI. The CDR3 loop spans 12 amino acids. This chain's CDR3 is CASGSPPEKLFF. CDR3 coding DNA: TGTGCCAGCGGGTCCCCTCCGGAAAAACTGTTTTTT.

This clone showed up just once. The chain has TRBV6-5 and TRBJ2-1; possible D gene TRBD2, 5 bases. Germline assignment: CDR1 MNHEY and CDR2 SVGAGI. This CDR3 spans 11 amino acids. V was trimmed by 7 bases and J by 10 bases, leaving 11 bases between them. CDR3 bases: TGTGCCAGCAAAAGTTCGGGAGAGCAGTTCTTC. Translated, it gives CASKSSGEQFF.

Of note for this clone: Other DNA sequences from this sample encode an identical CDR3 as well. The genes are TRBV7-9 and TRBJ1-4; TRBD1 might be the D (5 bases). Trimming took off 5 bases at V and 3 bases at J, with 22 bases between the two ends. CDR1 and CDR2 (germline): SEHNR, FQNEAQ (reference sequence). The CDR3 sequence is 18 residues long. For the CDR3, the DNA is TGTGCCAGCAGCCGAAATGTTGGGGGAGGAGGATCTAATGAAAAACTGTTTTTT. Its translation: CASSRNVGGGGSNEKLFF.

This chain connects TRBV4-3 to TRBJ2-1; 10 bases fit TRBD1. Trimming at V came to 4 bases and at J to 9 bases, leaving 9 bases not matched to a gene. Germline V gives CDR1 LGHNA, CDR2 YSLEER. This CDR3 is 15 amino acids long. CDR3 loop: CASSRPGQGIGEQFF. DNA for the CDR3: TGCGCCAGCAGCCGCCCGGGACAGGGGATCGGTGAGCAGTTCTTC.

The chain joins TRBV19 to TRBJ1-6, with 8 nucleotides matching TRBD1. The trim removed 1 base at V and 6 bases at J, leaving 11 bases unmatched. CDR1 LNHDA and CDR2 SQIVND come from the germline V gene (reference sequence). This CDR3 has 18 residues. The CDR3 DNA follows: TGTGCCAGTAGTATAGTAGGGACAGGTGAATTTGGTAATTCACCCCTCCACTTT. Translated, it gives CASSIVGTGEFGNSPLHF.